This T cell receptor (beta chain) was observed in a study of cytomegalovirus exposure and HLA in healthy donors. With respect to this clone: Antigen unknown.

Study-wide results and limits: Reported performance of the classifier showed diagnosis of cytomegalovirus status with high specificity and sensitivity. Some TCR beta chains (around 160 of them) were listed as cytomegalovirus-associated.

With 60 Vbeta and 13 Jbeta primers, the PCR was carried out. Clones were sequenced by immunoSEQ multiplex PCR, and TCRdb holds only the in-frame ones, with some missing. The table lists about 140,000 clones, roughly 66% of them singletons. This TCR was recovered from a woman aged 55-70 years in good health and CMV-seronegative. Sequencing used PBMCs.

The chain's CDR3 is CASSEGQERGYTF. As DNA, the CDR3 is TGTGCCAGCAGTGAAGGGCAGGAACGTGGCTACACCTTC. The genes are TRBV25-1 and TRBJ1-2; D ambiguous. Germline loops: CDR1 MGHDK, CDR2 SYGVNS. The CDR3 runs 13 residues. With 2 bases removed from V and 7 bases from J, the gap between germline ends came to 11 bases.